This is a list of T cell receptor beta chains from one sample in a study of Ad26.COV2.S vaccination and SARS-CoV-2 variants. The method was immunoSEQ multiplex PCR; TCRdb's version includes in-frame clones alone and lacks a portion of them. Here the sample spans around 400,000 clones, around nine tenths being singletons. Sequenced material: peripheral blood, taken in a trial of Ad26.COV2.S vaccine versus placebo. These receptors were taken from a person aged 18-65 years who received the Ad26.COV2.S COVID-19 vaccine or a placebo. Each CDR3 is given with its conserved first and last residue. A D gene is named only where the DNA matches it firmly. Expanded clones get a size class; other rows say once, few or many, or leave the size out.

>NA|12|NA|TRBJ1-1|TRBV7-2
CASSFMNTEAFF
TGTGCCAGCAGCTTTATGAACACTGAAGCTTTCTTT
>NA|15|NA|TRBJ2-5|TRBV28
CASSSGGTIQETQYF
TGTGCCAGCAGTTCGGGGGGCACGATACAAGAGACCCAGTACTTC
>NA|15|TRBD1|TRBJ1-5|TRBV30
CAWSSGQGNNQPQHF
TGTGCCTGGAGTAGCGGACAGGGAAACAATCAGCCCCAGCATTTT
>NA|13|TRBD1|TRBJ1-1|TRBV18
CASSQGQVTEAFF
TGTGCCAGCTCACAGGGACAGGTCACTGAAGCTTTCTTT
>NA|14|TRBD1|TRBJ1-1|TRBV5-1
CASSFGTVNTEAFF
TGCGCCAGCAGCTTCGGGACAGTGAACACTGAAGCTTTCTTT
>NA|14|NA|TRBJ1-2|TRBV28
CASSLSRGNYGYTF
TGTGCCAGCAGCCTCTCACGGGGAAACTATGGCTACACCTTC
>NA|18|TRBD2|TRBJ2-2|TRBV5-6
CASSLATSGRAGTGELFF
TGTGCCAGCAGCTTGGCGACTAGCGGGAGGGCCGGCACCGGGGAGCTGTTTTTT
>once|13|TRBD2|TRBJ2-5|TRBV29-1
CSVLTLAGGTQYF
TGCAGCGTTCTGACTCTAGCGGGTGGGACCCAGTACTTC
>NA|16|NA|TRBJ1-3|TRBV21-1
CASSKQAGPTGNTIYF
TGTGCCAGCAGCAAACAGGCAGGGCCGACTGGAAACACCATATATTTT
>NA|18|TRBD1|TRBJ2-2|TRBV5-5
CASSFRTGGLSNTGELFF
TGTGCCAGCAGCTTCCGGACAGGGGGCCTTTCGAACACCGGGGAGCTGTTTTTT
>NA|13|NA|TRBJ2-3|TRBV2
CALAQIPTDTQYF
TGTGCCCTAGCCCAGATCCCCACAGATACGCAGTATTTT
>NA|16|NA|TRBJ2-7|TRBV5-1
CASSFAPLGAAYEQYF
TGCGCCAGCAGTTTCGCCCCCCTCGGGGCGGCCTACGAGCAGTACTTC
>NA|14|TRBD1|TRBJ1-2|TRBV7-2
CASSAYRGDYGYTF
TGTGCCAGCAGCGCCTACAGGGGTGACTATGGCTACACCTTC
>NA|15|NA|TRBJ1-3|TRBV6-1
CASSEGRGSGNTIYF
TGTGCCAGCAGTGAAGGCAGGGGATCTGGAAACACCATATATTTT
>NA|14|NA|TRBJ1-1|TRBV7-2
CASSFVGGNTEAFF
TGTGCCAGCAGCTTCGTGGGGGGGAACACTGAAGCTTTCTTT
>NA|13|NA|TRBJ2-1|TRBV3-1/TRBV3-2
CASGGTNYNEQFF
TGTGCCAGCGGCGGGACGAATTACAATGAGCAGTTCTTC
>NA|14|NA|TRBJ1-1|TRBV6-2/TRBV6-3
CASSYSGMNTEAFF
TGTGCCAGCAGTTATTCCGGAATGAACACTGAAGCTTTCTTT
>NA|14|NA|TRBJ2-1|TRBV5-1
CASSGLGGKNEQFF
TGCGCCAGCAGCGGACTGGGCGGGAAGAATGAGCAGTTCTTC
>NA|14|NA|TRBJ2-7|TRBV5-8
CASSLVGLTYEQYF
TGTGCCAGCAGCTTGGTCGGACTTACCTACGAGCAGTACTTC
>NA|16|NA|TRBJ1-5|TRBV6-1
CASSGMTGYSNQPQHF
TGTGCCAGCAGTGGGATGACAGGATATAGCAATCAGCCCCAGCATTTT
>NA|14|TRBD1|TRBJ1-1|TRBV5-1
CASSLETGATEAFF
TGCGCCAGCAGCTTGGAGACAGGGGCCACTGAAGCTTTCTTT
>NA|16|NA|TRBJ1-4|TRBV19
CASSLGKDPKNEKLFF
TGTGCCAGTAGTTTGGGTAAAGACCCGAAGAATGAAAAACTGTTTTTT
>NA|15|NA|TRBJ1-5|TRBV19
CASTSTWVSNQPQHF
TGTGCCAGTACCTCGACATGGGTCAGCAATCAGCCCCAGCATTTT
>NA|14|NA|TRBJ2-1|TRBV6-5
CASTTPGQSNEQFF
TGTGCCAGCACCACTCCGGGGCAGAGCAATGAGCAGTTCTTC
>NA|15|TRBD2|TRBJ2-1|TRBV6-4
CASSDSTSGYNEQFF
TGTGCCAGCAGTGACTCGACTAGCGGTTACAATGAGCAGTTCTTC
>NA|17|NA|TRBJ2-5|TRBV18
CASSPYSGALVSETQYF
TGTGCCAGCTCACCCTACTCCGGGGCCTTGGTTTCGGAGACCCAGTACTTC
>NA|15|NA|TRBJ2-3|TRBV6-2/TRBV6-3
CASSWDTTSTDTQYF
TGTGCCAGCAGTTGGGACACCACTAGCACAGATACGCAGTATTTT
>NA|15|TRBD2|TRBJ2-1|TRBV6-1
CASSEDAGGYNEQFF
TGTGCCAGCAGTGAAGATGCGGGAGGGTACAATGAGCAGTTCTTC
>once|13|NA|TRBJ1-5|TRBV16
CASSQQNNQPQHF
TGTGCCAGCAGCCAACAAAACAATCAGCCCCAGCATTTT
>NA|17|TRBD2|TRBJ2-2|TRBV4-3
CASSQVLAGGDTGELFF
TGCGCCAGCAGCCAAGTGCTGGCGGGAGGGGACACCGGGGAGCTGTTTTTT
>NA|17|NA|TRBJ1-3|TRBV15
CATSRVRGGFSGNTIYF
TGTGCCACCAGCAGAGTAAGGGGGGGATTCTCTGGAAACACCATATATTTT